This entry features one T cell receptor beta chain sequence. Measured with immunoSEQ multiplex PCR; TCRdb has only the in-frame clones, and not every one. The sample lists 160,000 or so clones; around 86% were seen once. V lost 4 bases and J lost 5; bases outside the gene matches: 5. The germline gives CDR1 LNHDA, CDR2 SQIVND (reference sequence). CDR3 length: 15 residues. This entry belongs to a study of blood T cell repertoires in COVID-19. The origin of this receptor is a man aged 65 to 79 who had recovered from COVID-19. The chain employs TRBV19 and TRBJ1-6, with 7 bases lining up with TRBD1. The sequencing input was peripheral blood. DNA of the CDR3: TGTGCCAGTAGTACGAGACAGGGAAATAATTCACCCCTCCACTTT. It translates to CASSTRQGNNSPLHF.